What follows are 5 T cell receptor beta chains derived from one specimen sequenced in a study of breast tumors, draining lymph nodes, adjacent tissues. TCRdb ran MiXCR on the multiplex PCR reads and lists one entry per CDR3 protein. The sample consists of about 170,000 distinct CDR3 sequences, 25% to 40% of them appearing once. Samples came from axillary lymph nodes draining the breast cancer. Sequencing used axillary lymph node tissue. The source of these receptors is a female donor with breast cancer. Some clones in this sample may be carry-over from other donors' samples.

This clonotype has a handful of counts. The chain employs TRBV30 and TRBJ1-1; no definite D call. Germline CDR1 reads GTSNPN; CDR2 reads SVGIG (reference sequence). V lost 4 bases and J 10 bases, leaving 19 bases between the germline ends. The CDR3 has 13 residues. The DNA of the CDR3 is TGTGCCTGGAACTCTCCGGGTCTCCCCCGAGCTTTCTTT. Its translation: CAWNSPGLPRAFF.

This clonotype was detected once. The genes are TRBV2 and TRBJ1-6, with D unclear. V gave up 3 bases and J gave up 10 bases, with 16 bases separating them. CDR3 length: 15 residues. Germline loops: CDR1 SNHLY, CDR2 FYNNEI. DNA of the CDR3: TGTGCCAGCAGTGATCTGGGTACGGGAAACTCACCCCTCCACTTT. Translating it yields CASSDLGTGNSPLHF. Together with reference TRBV2 and TRBJ1-6, the CDR3 gives the full variable domain: EPEVTQTPSHQVTQMGQEVILRCVPISNHLYFYWYRQILGQKVEFLVSFYNNEISEKSEIFDDQFSVERPDGSNFTLKIRSTKLEDSAMYFCASSDLGTGNSPLHFGNGTRLTVT.

This clonotype was found many times. This chain uses TRBV6-5 with TRBJ2-1; maybe TRBD2 (6 bases). Germline V gene sequence: CDR1 MNHEY, CDR2 SVGAGI. V was clipped by 0 bases and J by 8 bases, with 23 bases between them. The CDR3 is 18 residues long. DNA of the CDR3: TGTGCCAGCAGTTACTCCCTGATAGCCGGGACTGGGGCCGATGAGCAGTTCTTC. Its translation: CASSYSLIAGTGADEQFF.

Worth noting for this clonotype: A much larger clone lies one base from this, so it may be a read error. The rearrangement uses TRBV7-9 and TRBJ2-3, with D possibly called TRBD1 or TRBD2 (5 bases each). Trimming stripped 6 bases from V and 10 bases from J, with 29 bases between. CDR3 length: 17 amino acids. CDR1 and CDR2 from the germline V gene are SEHNR and FQNEAQ (reference sequence). The DNA for the CDR3 is TGTGCCAGCAGAGTAAAGCCGGGACGCCTAGGTTACGATCCGCAGTATTTT. Protein sequence: CASRVKPGRLGYDPQYF.

This clonotype appeared many times. V and J are TRBV2 and TRBJ2-1; the D is unclear. The CDR3 has 12 amino acids. CDR1 SNHLY and CDR2 FYNNEI come from the germline V gene. V was trimmed by 3 bases and J by 7 bases, leaving 7 bases between them. The CDR3: CASSEVRNEQFF. The CDR3 nucleotides are TGTGCCAGCAGTGAGGTCAGAAATGAGCAGTTCTTC.